Listed here is a single TCR beta chain. What this receptor recognizes is not known. Base qualities are not recorded, but no much larger clone differs from it by a single base. Relative to germline, V is missing 4 bases and J is missing 5 bases, with 2 bases of the junction outside any gene match. CDR3 length: 14 amino acids, cysteine to phenylalanine. Only the CDR3 part of the read is kept: 42 bases, read in frame from the first base. The germline V gene (reference sequence) yields SEHNR for CDR1 and FQNEAQ for CDR2. The data were taken from a study of control samples from healthy donors and cancer patients (dated by TCRdb to the early 2020s). The method behind the library was the immunoSEQ multiplex PCR assay. The immuneACCESS repertoire file appears here via TCRdb, limited to in-frame rearrangements. These files lack a portion of the clones; in checked studies, under half of the deficit traces to unresolved V genes, and the cause of the others is not known. The sample table lists about 140,000 clones, roughly 92% of them with a count of one. The ten largest clones take up approximately 10% of the sample.

In this chain, TRBV7-9 is recombined with TRBJ2-3; 11 bases in the junction line up with TRBD2. Sequencing was done on a sample of blood. The clonotype originates from a man aged 25 to 40 in good health. CDR3 protein: CASSSGLAEDTQYF. The base sequence is TGTGCCAGCAGCTCGGGACTAGCGGAAGATACGCAGTATTTT.